Below, 18 T cell receptor beta chains from the same sample are listed, as sequenced in a study of blood T cell repertoires in COVID-19. Clones were sequenced by immunoSEQ multiplex PCR, and TCRdb holds only the in-frame ones, with some missing. The data contain just over 50,000 clones, approximately 90% of them singletons. The source material was peripheral blood. The receptor set was obtained from a man between 70 and 80 years old with acute or convalescent COVID-19.

The CDR3 DNA reads TGTGCCATCAGTGAGTCCCTGGCTAGCGGGGGGGACAATGAGCAGTTCTTC. Protein sequence: CAISESLASGGDNEQFF. The rearrangement joins TRBV10-3 to TRBJ2-1; 12 bases fit TRBD2. The ends lost 0 bases at V and 5 bases at J; junction bases unmatched: 5. Germline V gene lookup returns CDR1 ENHRY and CDR2 SYGVKD. The CDR3 extends over 17 amino acids.

The chain recombines TRBV6-5 with TRBJ1-5, with D possibly being TRBD1 (6 bases). Germline V gene sequence: CDR1 MNHEY, CDR2 SVGAGI. The CDR3 sequence is 15 residues long. The V gene lost 6 bases and the J gene lost 0 bases, with 12 bases spanning the gap. CDR3 sequence reads: CASSPRGSSNQPQHF. DNA for the CDR3: TGTGCCAGCAGCCCGAGGGGGAGTAGCAATCAGCCCCAGCATTTT.

This clone was recorded a few times. This rearrangement joins TRBV6-2 or TRBV6-3 to TRBJ2-7; TRBD1 matches 7 bases. Losses at the gene ends were 5 bases for V and 7 bases for J; bases not matched to a gene: 11. The CDR3 covers 14 residues. CDR1 is MNHEY, CDR2 SVGEGT, per germline. CDR3 sequence (DNA): TGTGCCAGCAGTCGGGACAGCTTAGAGAGGGAGCAGTACTTC. Translated: CASSRDSLEREQYF.

The genes are TRBV18 and TRBJ2-6; perhaps TRBD1 as D (6 bases). Germline CDR1 and CDR2: KGHSH and LQKENI. V was clipped by 2 bases and J by 4 bases, with 12 bases between them. The CDR3 extends over 16 amino acids. The CDR3: CASSPRAGAGANVLTF. DNA of the CDR3: TGTGCCAGCTCACCAAGAGCAGGGGCCGGGGCCAACGTCCTGACTTTC.

The J gene is TRBJ2-3, the V gene TRBV3-1 (or the pseudogene TRBV3-2); 12 positions agree with TRBD2. Unmatched junction bases numbered 0, after V lost 8 bases and J lost 0 bases. CDR1 and CDR2 from the germline V gene are LGHDT and YNNKEL (reference sequence). The CDR3 consists of 14 residues. The CDR3 sequence is CASGTSGSTDTQYF. In nucleotides, the CDR3 is TGTGCCAGCGGGACTAGCGGGAGCACAGATACGCAGTATTTT.

This clone has a single count. The V call is TRBV6-1, the J call TRBJ1-3; TRBD1 matches at 7 bases. The V segment lost 3 bases and the J segment 15 bases; nucleotides outside the gene matches: 8. This CDR3 is 12 amino acids long. Germline loops: CDR1 MNHNS, CDR2 SASEGT. CDR3 region: CASSDIQGRPYF. DNA for the CDR3: TGTGCCAGCAGTGATATACAGGGGAGACCATATTTT.

The genes are TRBV5-1 and TRBJ2-5; TRBD2 aligns across 8 bases. Trimming took 4 bases from V and 1 from J; bases not matched to a gene: 6. The CDR3 has 15 amino acids. The germline CDR1 and CDR2 sequences are SGHRS and YFSETQ. The CDR3 nucleotides read TGCGCCAGCAGCCCAGGGACTAGTCGCCAAGAGACCCAGTACTTC. It specifies CASSPGTSRQETQYF.

The rearrangement uses TRBV28 and TRBJ1-5, with D unclear. The length of the CDR3 is 16 residues. The ends were cut back, 2 bases at V and 2 bases at J, with 13 bases in the middle. CDR1 is MDHEN, CDR2 SYDVKM, per germline. DNA for the CDR3: TGTGCCAGCAGTTTAATAGAGGGTCTTGGCAATCAGCCCCAGCATTTT. Protein sequence: CASSLIEGLGNQPQHF.

This rearrangement joins TRBV11-2 to TRBJ2-3, with 7 nucleotides matching TRBD1. The V gene's germline CDR1 is SGHAT and CDR2 FQNNGV. V shed 0 bases, J shed 5 bases, and the junction held 5 bases outside the gene matches. This CDR3 comprises 15 residues. CDR3 amino acids: CASSLDGTAQDTQYF. The CDR3 coding sequence is TGTGCCAGCAGCTTAGATGGGACAGCCCAAGATACGCAGTATTTT.

The V gene is TRBV4-1, the J gene TRBJ2-5; 11 bases fit TRBD2. The CDR3 covers 16 residues. With 4 bases clipped from V and 4 bases from J, the junction kept 8 bases outside the gene matches. The V gene's germline CDR1 is MGHRA and CDR2 YSYEKL. CDR3 sequence (DNA): TGCGCCAGCAGCCCACTAGCGGGGGATAGAAGAGAGACCCAGTACTTC. Encoded protein: CASSPLAGDRRETQYF.

This clone was seen more than once but under ten times. The chain has TRBV4-1 and TRBJ2-5, with 7 bases that match TRBD1. This CDR3 region has 15 residues. Germline V CDR1 and CDR2: MGHRA, YSYEKL. The V gene end was trimmed by 2 bases and the J gene end by 4 bases; junction bases not matched to a gene: 7. CDR3: CASSQLNDRVETQYF. The CDR3 DNA reads as TGCGCCAGCAGCCAACTCAACGACAGGGTAGAGACCCAGTACTTC.

The chain couples TRBV6-6 to TRBJ1-5; 7 bases are a match to TRBD1. V lost 8 bases and J lost 6; bases outside the gene matches: 10. Germline loops: CDR1 MNHNY, CDR2 SVGAGI (reference sequence). The CDR3 length is 14 residues. Written as DNA, the CDR3 is TGTGCCAGCCAGACAGGGATGGTGGGTCAGCCCCAGCATTTT. It specifies CASQTGMVGQPQHF.

On this clone itself: Within the sample, other DNA sequences also encode this same CDR3. The chain links TRBV20-1 to TRBJ2-5; D is unclear. V shed 5 bases and J shed 4 bases, with 8 bases lying between them. CDR1 is DFQATT and CDR2 is SNEGSKA in the germline V gene (reference sequence). The CDR3 covers 11 residues. CDR3 in DNA: TGCAGTGCTCTTAGTGGAGAGACCCAGTACTTC. Translating gives CSALSGETQYF.

The chain recombines TRBV5-6 with TRBJ2-3, with TRBD2 matching 12 bases. Germline assignment: CDR1 SGHDT and CDR2 YYEEEE. The V and J ends lost 3 bases and 4 bases, in that order; junction bases with no gene match: 6. CDR3 size: 16 residues. CDR3 region: CASSWTSGNIADTQYF. The CDR3 DNA reads TGTGCCAGCAGCTGGACTAGCGGGAACATTGCAGATACGCAGTATTTT.

This clone was counted between two and nine times. V gene TRBV5-4 combines with J gene TRBJ2-7; 10 positions agree with TRBD2. Germline V gene data show CDR1 as SGHNT and CDR2 as YYREEE (reference sequence). The CDR3 extends over 14 amino acids. V lost 5 bases and J lost 5; bases outside the gene matches: 7. The CDR3 DNA reads as TGTGCCAGCAGATCCGGGACTAGCGAACACGAGCAGTACTTC. This encodes CASRSGTSEHEQYF.

The chain joins TRBV5-1 to TRBJ2-2; D is uncertain. Per germline, CDR1 SGHRS and CDR2 YFSETQ. This CDR3 comprises 15 residues. V lost 4 bases and J lost 7, with 17 bases in between. In DNA, the CDR3 is TGCGCCAGCAGCCCCGACATCCACTTCGGCGGGGAGCTGTTTTTT. Its translation is CASSPDIHFGGELFF.

The rearrangement links TRBV7-8 to TRBJ2-7, with D unclear. There are 13 residues in the CDR3. CDR1 SGHVS and CDR2 FQNEAQ come from the germline V gene. The V gene lost 5 bases and the J gene lost 1 base, with 9 bases spanning the gap. The CDR3 reads CASSPVGSYEQYV. CDR3 sequence (DNA): TGTGCCAGCAGCCCGGTCGGTTCCTACGAGCAGTACGTC.

V usage is TRBV7-7 and J usage is TRBJ2-7; 11 nucleotides line up with TRBD2. The J segment lost 2 bases and the V segment lost 1 base, leaving 1 base of the junction unmatched. This CDR3 has 15 amino acids. CDR1 SSHAT and CDR2 FNYEAQ come from the germline V gene (reference sequence). The CDR3 nucleotides read TGTGCCAGCAGCTTAGATAGCGGGAGGGCCTACGAGCAGTACTTC. Translated: CASSLDSGRAYEQYF.